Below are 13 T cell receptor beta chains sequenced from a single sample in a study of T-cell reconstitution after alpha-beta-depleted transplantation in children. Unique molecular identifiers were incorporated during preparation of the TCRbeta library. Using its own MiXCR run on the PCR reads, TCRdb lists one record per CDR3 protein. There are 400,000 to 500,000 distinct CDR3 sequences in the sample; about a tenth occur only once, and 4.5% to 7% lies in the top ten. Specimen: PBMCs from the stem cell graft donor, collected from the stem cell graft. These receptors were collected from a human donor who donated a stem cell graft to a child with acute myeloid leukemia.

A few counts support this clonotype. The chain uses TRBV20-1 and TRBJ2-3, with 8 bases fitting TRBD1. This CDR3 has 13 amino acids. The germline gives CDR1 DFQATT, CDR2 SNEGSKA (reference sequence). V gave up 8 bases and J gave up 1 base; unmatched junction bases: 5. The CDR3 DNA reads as TGCAGTCGTCAGGGACAGGGCACAGATACGCAGTATTTT. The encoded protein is CSRQGQGTDTQYF.

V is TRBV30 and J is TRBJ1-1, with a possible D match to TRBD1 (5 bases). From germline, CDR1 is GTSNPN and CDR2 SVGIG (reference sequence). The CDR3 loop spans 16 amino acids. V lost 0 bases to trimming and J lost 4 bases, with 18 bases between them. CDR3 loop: CAWSVPQGSWGTEAFF. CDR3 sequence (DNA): TGTGCCTGGAGTGTCCCCCAGGGCAGTTGGGGCACTGAAGCTTTCTTT. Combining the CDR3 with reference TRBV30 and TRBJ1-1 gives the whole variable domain SQTIHQWPATLVQPVGSPLSLECTVEGTSNPNLYWYRQAAGRGLQLLFYSVGIGQISSEVPQNLSASRPQDRQFILSSKKLLLSDSGFYLCAWSVPQGSWGTEAFFGQGTRLTVV.

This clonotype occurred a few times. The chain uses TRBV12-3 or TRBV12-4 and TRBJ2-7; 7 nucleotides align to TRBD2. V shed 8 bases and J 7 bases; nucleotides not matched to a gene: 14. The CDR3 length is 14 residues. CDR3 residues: CASCVDGGECEQYV. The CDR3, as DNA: TGTGCCAGCTGTGTGGATGGGGGGGAGTGTGAGCAGTACGTC.

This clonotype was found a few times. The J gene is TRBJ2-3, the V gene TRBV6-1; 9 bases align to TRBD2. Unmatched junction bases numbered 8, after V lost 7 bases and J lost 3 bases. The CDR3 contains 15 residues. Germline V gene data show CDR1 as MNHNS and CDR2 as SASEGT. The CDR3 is CASTEAGGGTDTQYF. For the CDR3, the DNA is TGTGCCAGCACCGAAGCGGGGGGCGGGACAGATACGCAGTATTTT.

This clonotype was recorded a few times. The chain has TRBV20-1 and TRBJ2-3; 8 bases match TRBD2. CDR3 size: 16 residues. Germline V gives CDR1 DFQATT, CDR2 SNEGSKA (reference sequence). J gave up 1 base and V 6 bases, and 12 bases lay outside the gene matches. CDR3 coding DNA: TGCAGTGCGCAGCGAGCGGGGGATGGAGGCACAGATACGCAGTATTTT. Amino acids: CSAQRAGDGGTDTQYF.

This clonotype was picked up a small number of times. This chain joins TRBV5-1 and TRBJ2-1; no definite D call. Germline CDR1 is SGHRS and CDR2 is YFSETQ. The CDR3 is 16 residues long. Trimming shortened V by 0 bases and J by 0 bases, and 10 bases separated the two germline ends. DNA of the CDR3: TGCGCCAGCAGCTTGGCCGAGCTTAGCTCCTACAATGAGCAGTTCTTC. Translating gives CASSLAELSSYNEQFF.

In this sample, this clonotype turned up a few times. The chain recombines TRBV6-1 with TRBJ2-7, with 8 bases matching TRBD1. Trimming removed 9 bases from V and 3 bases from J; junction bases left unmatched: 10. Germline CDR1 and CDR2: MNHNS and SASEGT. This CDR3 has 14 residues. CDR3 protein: CASGTGPTGYEQYV. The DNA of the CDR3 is TGTGCCAGTGGGACAGGCCCGACTGGCTACGAGCAGTACGTC.

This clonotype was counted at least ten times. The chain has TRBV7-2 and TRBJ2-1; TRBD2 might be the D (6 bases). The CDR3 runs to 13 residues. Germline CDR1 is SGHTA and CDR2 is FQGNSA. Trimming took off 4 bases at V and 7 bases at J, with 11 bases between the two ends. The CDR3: CASSSKGRNEQFF. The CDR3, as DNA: TGTGCCAGCAGCTCCAAGGGGAGGAATGAGCAGTTCTTC. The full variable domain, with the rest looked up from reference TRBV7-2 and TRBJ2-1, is GAGVSQSPSNKVTEKGKDVELRCDPISGHTALYWYRQSLGQGLEFLIYFQGNSAPDKSGLPSDRFSAERTGGSVSTLTIQRTQQEDSAVYLCASSSKGRNEQFFGPGTRLTVL.

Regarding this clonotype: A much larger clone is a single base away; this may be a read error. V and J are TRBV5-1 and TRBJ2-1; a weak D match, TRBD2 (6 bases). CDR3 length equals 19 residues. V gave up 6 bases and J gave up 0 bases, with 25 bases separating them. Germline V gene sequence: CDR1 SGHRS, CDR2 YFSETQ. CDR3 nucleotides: TGCGCCAGCAAATCCCGGGGAGGATGGAGGTCAAGCTCCTACAATGAGCAGTTCTTC. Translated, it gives CASKSRGGWRSSSYNEQFF.

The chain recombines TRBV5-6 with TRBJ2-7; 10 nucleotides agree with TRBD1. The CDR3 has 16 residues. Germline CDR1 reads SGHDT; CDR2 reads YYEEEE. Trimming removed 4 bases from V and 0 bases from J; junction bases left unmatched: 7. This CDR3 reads CASSMIGTGDSYEQYV. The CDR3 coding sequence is TGTGCCAGCAGCATGATAGGGACAGGGGACTCCTACGAGCAGTACGTC.

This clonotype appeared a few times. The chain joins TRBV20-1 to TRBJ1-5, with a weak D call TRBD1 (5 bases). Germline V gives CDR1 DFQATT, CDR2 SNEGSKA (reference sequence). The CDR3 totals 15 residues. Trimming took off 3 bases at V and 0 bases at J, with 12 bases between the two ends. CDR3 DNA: TGCAGTGCTAGTTTGACAGACGATAGCAATCAGCCCCAGCATTTT. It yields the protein CSASLTDDSNQPQHF.

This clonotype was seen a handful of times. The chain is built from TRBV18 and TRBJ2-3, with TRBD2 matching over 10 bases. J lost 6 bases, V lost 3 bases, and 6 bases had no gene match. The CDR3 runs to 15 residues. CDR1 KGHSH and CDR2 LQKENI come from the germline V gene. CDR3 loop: CASSPPLAGVDTQYF. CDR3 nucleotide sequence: TGTGCCAGCTCACCCCCCCTAGCGGGAGTCGATACGCAGTATTTT.

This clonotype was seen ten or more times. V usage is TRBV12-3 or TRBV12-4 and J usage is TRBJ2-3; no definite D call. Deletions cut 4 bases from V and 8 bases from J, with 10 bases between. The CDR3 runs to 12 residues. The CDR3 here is CASSSSGLTQYF. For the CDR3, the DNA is TGTGCCAGCAGTTCGTCTGGGCTTACGCAGTATTTT.